This T cell receptor beta chain stems from a study of blood T cell repertoires in COVID-19. On the study more broadly: PBMCs, B-cell-depleted T cells, or T cells were the source of the cDNA or gDNA that made up the material.

The method was immunoSEQ multiplex PCR; TCRdb's version includes in-frame clones alone and lacks a portion of them. In the table there are about 400,000 clones, nearly 90% of which are singletons. Enrollees, about 18 to 89 years old, lived in 25 or so US areas. Cohort allocation depended upon clinical history that participants reported. This clonotype was sampled from a middle-aged woman with acute COVID-19. The sequencing input was PBMCs or T cells enriched from blood (not recorded which).

In nucleotides, the CDR3 is TGTGCCAGCAGCTGCAGACATAAGAAGTTCTTC. Its translation is CASSCRHKKFF. The V and J genes are TRBV12-1 and TRBJ2-1; TRBD1, the table's D call, lacks a check against the DNA. TRBV12-1 is shown as a pseudogene. This CDR3 spans 11 amino acids.